The T cell receptor beta chain under discussion was sequenced for a study of PD-1 blockade in classical Hodgkin lymphoma. All trial patients relapsed after autologous stem cell transplantation. Generated by immunoSEQ multiplex PCR, the TCRdb table keeps only in-frame clones and is missing some. The sample has 90,000 to 130,000 clones, roughly nine tenths seen once; the top ten hold around 20%. The germline V gene encodes CDR1 SGHAT and CDR2 FQNNGV. Losses at the gene ends were 5 bases for V and 4 bases for J; bases not matched to a gene: 3. The CDR3 contains 14 residues. The sequencing used peripheral blood mononuclear cells (PBMCs), collected before the second cycle of nivolumab. The source is a human donor with classical Hodgkin lymphoma. This chain uses TRBV11-2 with TRBJ1-3; 9 nucleotides match TRBD1. CDR3 nucleotides: TGTGCCAGCAGCAAAGACAGGGGGGGAAACACCATATATTTT. It encodes CASSKDRGGNTIYF.